The source of this T cell receptor (beta chain) is a study of shared T cell receptors in the human thymus. TCRdb's copy holds only in-frame clones and misses some; the assay was immunoSEQ multiplex PCR. Here the sample spans 600,000 or so clones, about 89% being singletons. Germline V CDR1 and CDR2: LGHNT, FRNRAP. V lost 2 bases to trimming and J lost 0 bases, with 14 bases between them. CDR3 length: 17 residues. The sample also formed part of further work on human thymus T cells. As that study records: Related research described thymic repertoires that were highly overlapping among unrelated individuals.

This clonotype originated in a boy under two years old with a congenital heart defect. Sequencing input: thymocytes. This chain connects TRBV12-5 to TRBJ1-3; D call uncertain. The DNA for the CDR3 is TGTGCTAGTGGTTTGTTCCCCCTGGGCGACTCTGGAAACACCATATATTTT. Translated: CASGLFPLGDSGNTIYF.